This TCR beta chain is drawn from a study of shared clonotypes between healthy human individuals. Here immunoSEQ multiplex PCR was the method, and the copy in TCRdb shows in-frame clones only, minus some. The sample records roughly 1,600,000 clones, roughly 98.5% being singletons. CDR3 length: 15 amino acids. Losses at the gene ends were 4 bases for V and 2 bases for J; bases not matched to a gene: 8. Germline loops: CDR1 MNHNS, CDR2 SASEGT. The chain has TRBV6-1 and TRBJ2-7; 7 bases line up with TRBD1. The sample comprised naive CD4+ T cells sorted from blood. Subset denoted: CD45RA+ positively selected. The sequence derives from a man aged 30-40 years in good health. For the CDR3, the DNA is TGTGCCAGCAGTGCGTTCCGGGACAGCGCCTACGAGCAGTACTTC. Residues: CASSAFRDSAYEQYF.